This TCR beta chain is drawn from a study of CD8 T cells in ankylosing spondylitis. For TCR beta, libraries came from quantitative 5'-RACE with molecular barcodes. TCRdb re-called the 5' RACE reads through MiXCR, storing one row per CDR3 protein. Of 390,000 or so distinct CDR3 sequences in the sample, about 22% are singletons; the top ten hold roughly a sixth. Germline CDR1 SQVTM, CDR2 ANQGSEA. The CDR3 spans 14 residues. Trimming removed 3 bases at V and 5 bases at J, with 17 bases between. Findings and caveats of the study: CD8+ disease-linked clones were present at relatively low frequencies in blood. Earlier work had already found some motif variants in reactive arthritis synovial fluid and blood. It was reported that disease-linked clones were significantly enriched in matched ankylosing spondylitis synovial fluid. A TCR beta motif of fewer than ten highly homologous variants seemed to mark ankylosing spondylitis blood.

The table lists this clonotype with a few counts. Its antigen is unidentified. The chain joins TRBV29-1 to TRBJ2-7; D possibly corresponds to TRBD2 (5 bases). The sample was blood, either unsorted or a sorted T cell fraction (not recorded which). The receptor comes from a male donor with ankylosing spondylitis. This chain's CDR3 is CSVEVSRETDEQYF. The CDR3 DNA reads TGCAGCGTTGAGGTTTCAAGGGAGACTGACGAGCAGTACTTC.